A selection of T cell receptor beta chains follows, all from one sample in a study of T cell clonotyping in hematopoietic cell transplantation. This table comes from immunoSEQ multiplex PCR, and its TCRdb copy is limited to in-frame clones, with some not included. The sample shows tens of thousands of clones, about 92% of them seen only once. This sample comprised peripheral blood mononuclear cells, obtained before stem cell transplant. The source of these receptors is a man between 45 and 60 years old with acute myeloid leukemia. Some clones in this sample may be carry-over from other donors' samples. Both conserved end residues are part of each CDR3. The order of the fields is J gene, D gene, V gene, clone size, CDR3 DNA, CDR3 protein. A D gene is named only where the DNA matches it firmly. Not every row has a clone size; where given, it reads once, few, many or a size class.

>TRBJ2-3|TRBD1|TRBV4-1|.
TGCGCCAGCAGCCAAGAGGGACAGGGGTGGACAGATACGCAGTATTTT
CASSQEGQGWTDTQYF
>TRBJ1-1|.|TRBV5-1|.
TGCGCCAGCAGCTGGGGTGGGGGCACTGAAGCTTTCTTT
CASSWGGGTEAFF
>TRBJ1-2|TRBD1|TRBV20-1|.
TGCAGTGCCGGGACAGGGGGAGGCTACACCTTC
CSAGTGGGYTF
>TRBJ1-6|TRBD1|TRBV11-2|once
TGTGCCAGCAGATCATCCCCCGGCAGGGGGGAACGCCCGGGTTCACCCCTCCACTTT
CASRSSPGRGERPGSPLHF
>TRBJ2-2|TRBD2|TRBV5-5|.
TGTGCCAGCAGCTTCGCAGCGGGGGTGAACACCGGGGAGCTGTTTTTT
CASSFAAGVNTGELFF
>TRBJ2-5|TRBD1|TRBV5-1|once
TGCGCCAGCAGCTTGGCCCAAGGGACAGGGAAAGAGACCCAGTACTTC
CASSLAQGTGKETQYF
>TRBJ1-1|.|TRBV4-2|.
TGTGCCAGCAGCCAGCACCTTGGCCGAATCGAAGCTTTCTTT
CASSQHLGRIEAFF
>TRBJ2-5|.|TRBV30|.
TGTGCCTGGAGTGTTTTGGGTGTTAGGACCCAGTACTTC
CAWSVLGVRTQYF
>TRBJ2-2|TRBD1|TRBV28|.
TGTGCCAGCATTCGACAGGGGCCCCCTTACACCGGGGAGCTGTTTTTT
CASIRQGPPYTGELFF
>TRBJ2-4|.|TRBV6-7|.
TGTGCCAGCAGTTACTCGCGGGTTTTAATCGGAATTACTTTAATAAAAAACATTCAGTACTTC
CASSYSRVLIGITLIKNIQYF